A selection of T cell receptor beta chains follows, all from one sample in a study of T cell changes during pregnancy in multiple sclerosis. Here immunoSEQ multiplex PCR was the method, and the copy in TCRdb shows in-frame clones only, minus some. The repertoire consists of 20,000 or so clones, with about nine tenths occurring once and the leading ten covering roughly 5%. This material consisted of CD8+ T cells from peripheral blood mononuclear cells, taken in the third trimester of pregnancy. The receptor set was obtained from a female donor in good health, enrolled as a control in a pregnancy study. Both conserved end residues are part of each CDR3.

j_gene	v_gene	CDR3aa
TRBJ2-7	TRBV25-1	CASSELGHPHF
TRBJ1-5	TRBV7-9	CASSPGPGREPQHF
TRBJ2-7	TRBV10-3	CAISESGGGQYEQYF
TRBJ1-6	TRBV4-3	CASSPTRMNNSPLHF
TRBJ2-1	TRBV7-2	CASSLDGLAGGLYNEQFF
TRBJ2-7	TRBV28	CASSFWGQTYEQYF
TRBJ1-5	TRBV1	CTSSQRSQPQHF
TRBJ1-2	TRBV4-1	CASSQLNRGGYTF
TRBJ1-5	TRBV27	CASSAQGPSNNQPQHF
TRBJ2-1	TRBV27	CASRDRGLSNEQFF
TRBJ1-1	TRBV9	CASSVGANTEAFF
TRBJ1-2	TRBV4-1	CASRPTGDPYGYTF
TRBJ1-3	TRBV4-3	CASSQEGGTGNTIYF
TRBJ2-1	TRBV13	CASSLVLAGLNNEQFF
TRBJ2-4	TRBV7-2	CASSPPGASGGSVIQYF
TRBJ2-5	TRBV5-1	CASRASGGAGETQYF
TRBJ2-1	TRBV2	CASSPGQKGQFF
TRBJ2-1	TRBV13	CASSEPGTSEYNEQFF
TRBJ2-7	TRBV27	CASRERGLSYEQYF
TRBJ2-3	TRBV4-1	CASSQEGGDLDTQYF
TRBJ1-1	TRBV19	CASSSPGLNTEAFF
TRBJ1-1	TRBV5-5	CASSQFGSGTEAFF
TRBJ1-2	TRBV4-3	CASSQGITEQYGYTF
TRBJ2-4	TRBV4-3	CASSQQQGAKNIQYF
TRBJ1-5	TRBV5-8	CASSYGQGIFNQPQHF
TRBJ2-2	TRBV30	CAWWQGFGNTGELFF
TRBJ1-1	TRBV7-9	CASSSAGVNEAFF
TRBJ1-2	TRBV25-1	CASRGQANYGYTF
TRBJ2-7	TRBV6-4	CASSDSGTSGDEQYF
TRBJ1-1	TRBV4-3	CASSPGTASNVEAFF
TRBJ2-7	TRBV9	CASSPTGGVDYEQYF
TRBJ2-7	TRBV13	CASSLRRGLSHEQYF
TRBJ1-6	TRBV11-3	CASSFGTGANSPLHF
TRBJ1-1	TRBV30	CAWRGEGPEAFF
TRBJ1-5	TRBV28	CASSFIEQPQHF
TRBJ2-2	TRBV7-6	CASSLGGGISNTGELFF
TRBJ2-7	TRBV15	CATSRDRGSGEQYF
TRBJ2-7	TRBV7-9	CASSLGTGSYEQYF
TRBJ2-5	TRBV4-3	CASSQLGRGTQYF
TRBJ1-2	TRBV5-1	CASSLEWGQGDGYTF
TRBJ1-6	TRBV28	CASRPHDSYNSPLHF
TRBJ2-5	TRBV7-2	CASGGGVETQYF
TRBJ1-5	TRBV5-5	CASSPGGDRQPQHF
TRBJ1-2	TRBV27	CASSFDRNYGYTF
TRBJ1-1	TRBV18	CASSPPLTTEAFF
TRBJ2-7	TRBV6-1	CASSGTGIYEQYF
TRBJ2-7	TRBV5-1	CASSSPQGVGAYEQYF
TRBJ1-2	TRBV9	CASGQPQGGYGYTF
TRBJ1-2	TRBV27	CASSQTGNYGYTF
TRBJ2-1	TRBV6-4	CASSDSGGGNGEQFF
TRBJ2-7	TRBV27	CASSLRPRDRVTYEQYF
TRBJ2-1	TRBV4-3	CASSRQPGTGGNEQFF
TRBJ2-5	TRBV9	CASSPGGARQETQYF
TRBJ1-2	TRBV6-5	CASSYLGLPWGYTF
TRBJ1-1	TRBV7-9	CASSNGRGTDTEAFF
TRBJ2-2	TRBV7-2	CASSRGTYTGELFF
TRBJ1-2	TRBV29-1	CSVDGTVQNYGYTF
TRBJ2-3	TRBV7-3	CASSLVGTGIADTQYF
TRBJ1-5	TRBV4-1	CASSQTQGHLNQPQHF
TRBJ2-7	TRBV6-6	CASTYWGGPYEQYF